The clone carrying this T cell receptor (beta chain) was seen many times. Its antigen is undetermined. This entry comes from a study of identical twins. General observations from the study: Twin pairs had excess sharing that was weaker in beta out-of-frame sequences.

Germline V CDR1 and CDR2: SGDLS, YYNGEE. The CDR3 has 13 residues. The ends were cut back, 2 bases at V and 5 bases at J, with 10 bases in the middle. A universal primer site was added by template switching, and unique molecular identifiers were carried by the cDNA. Each CDR3 protein gets one entry after TCRdb re-called the 5' RACE reads with MiXCR. The table shows some 230,000 distinct CDR3 sequences, with 6.5% occurring only once. This sample also appeared in a second study, on T cells expressing NK-cell markers. That source adds: Top CD8+ clonotypes included the dominant CD3+CD56+NKG2C+ clonotypes in several donors.

The material sequenced was CD8+ T cells sorted from blood. The chain carries TRBV9 and TRBJ2-5; D is uncertain. This TCR came from a woman aged 18-35 years in good health. The CDR3 is CASSVGGQETQYF. CDR3 coding DNA: TGTGCCAGCAGCGTGGGTGGGCAGGAGACCCAGTACTTC.